Here is one T cell receptor beta chain with its context. What it binds is not known. This specimen belongs to a study of cytomegalovirus exposure and HLA in healthy donors. CDR3 length: 16 residues. V shed 4 bases and J 0 bases; nucleotides not matched to a gene: 9. Looked up from germline, CDR1 is GTSNPN and CDR2 is SVGIG (reference sequence). TCRdb's copy holds only in-frame clones and misses some; the assay was immunoSEQ multiplex PCR. This table holds about 150,000 clones, roughly nine tenths found once. Study-wide findings and caveats: According to the study, about 180 TCR beta chains were cytomegalovirus-associated.

This receptor was taken from a woman in her late teens or twenties in good health and CMV-seropositive. Sequencing used PBMCs. This chain joins TRBV30 and TRBJ1-1; 9 bases map to TRBD1. In DNA, the CDR3 is TGTGCCTGGAACGTCCCGGGACAGGGAATGAACACTGAAGCTTTCTTT. It specifies CAWNVPGQGMNTEAFF.